The sequence of this TCR beta chain was determined in a study of blood T cell repertoires in COVID-19. Across the whole study: PBMCs, B-cell-depleted T cells, or T cells provided the cDNA or gDNA that made up the material.

The germline CDR1 and CDR2 sequences are MNHEY and SMNVEV (reference sequence). This CDR3 is built from 17 residues. V lost 6 bases to trimming and J lost 1 base, with 18 bases between them. Clones were read by immunoSEQ multiplex PCR, and TCRdb kept only the in-frame ones, dropping some. The sample lists some 160,000 clones, roughly 93% occurring once. This chain uses TRBV27 with TRBJ2-2, with a weak D call TRBD2 (5 bases). The clonotype originates from a man younger than 35 with acute or convalescent COVID-19. The material sequenced was peripheral blood. The CDR3 reads CASSPLPLGVNTGELFF. The CDR3 bases are TGTGCCAGCAGCCCCCTTCCCCTGGGAGTGAACACCGGGGAGCTGTTTTTT.